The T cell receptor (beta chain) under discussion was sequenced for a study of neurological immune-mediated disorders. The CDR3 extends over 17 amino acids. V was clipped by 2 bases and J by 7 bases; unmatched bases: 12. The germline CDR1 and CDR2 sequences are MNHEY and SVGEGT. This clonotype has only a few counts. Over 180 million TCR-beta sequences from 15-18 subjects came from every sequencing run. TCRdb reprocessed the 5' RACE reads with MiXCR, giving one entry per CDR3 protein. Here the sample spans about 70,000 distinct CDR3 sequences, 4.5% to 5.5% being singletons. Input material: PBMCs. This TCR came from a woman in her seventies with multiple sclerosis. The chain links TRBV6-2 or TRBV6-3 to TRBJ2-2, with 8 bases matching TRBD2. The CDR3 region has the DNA TGTGCCAGCAGTTACCCCCCGGGAGGGCCGAAAGACGGGGAGCTGTTTTTT. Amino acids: CASSYPPGGPKDGELFF.